One and the same sample provided the 4 T cell receptor beta chains below, sequenced in a study of T-cell reconstitution after alpha-beta-depleted transplantation in children. Library preparation (for TCRbeta) was performed with unique molecular identifiers. TCRdb reprocessed the PCR reads with MiXCR, giving one entry per CDR3 protein. The sample has some 280,000 distinct CDR3 sequences; more than 8% are singletons. Sequencing used PBMCs from the stem cell graft donor, obtained from the stem cell graft. These receptors came from a human donor who donated a stem cell graft to a child with SCID.

The chain recombines TRBV6-5 with TRBJ2-7; D unclear. Looked up from germline, CDR1 is MNHEY and CDR2 is SVGAGI. The CDR3 length is 14 residues. Trimming stripped 0 bases from V and 4 bases from J, with 10 bases between. The CDR3 DNA follows: TGTGCCAGCAGTTACTCGATGTTGGGATACGAGCAGTACTTC. This encodes CASSYSMLGYEQYF.

CDR3: CASSYSATGFYGYTF. In DNA, the CDR3 is TGTGCCAGCAGTTACTCTGCGACAGGATTTTATGGCTACACCTTC. This chain connects TRBV6-5 to TRBJ1-2, with a tentative D call TRBD1 (6 bases). Trimming removed 0 bases from V and 5 bases from J, with 13 bases in between. This CDR3 spans 15 amino acids. Germline CDR1 and CDR2: MNHEY and SVGAGI.

This clonotype has just a few counts. J is TRBJ2-1 and V is TRBV6-5; TRBD2 aligns across 10 bases. The CDR3 has 19 amino acids. Germline loops: CDR1 MNHEY, CDR2 SVGAGI. Trimming took 0 bases from V and 0 from J; bases not matched to a gene: 8. This CDR3 is CASSYSGLAVGSSYNEQFF. In nucleotides, the CDR3 is TGTGCCAGCAGTTACTCCGGACTAGCGGTGGGGAGCTCCTACAATGAGCAGTTCTTC.

The chain couples TRBV4-2 to TRBJ1-1; no clear D gene. V was cut by 0 bases and J by 6 bases, with 11 bases left in between. Germline V gene data show CDR1 as LGHNA and CDR2 as YNFKEQ. This CDR3 comprises 14 residues. For the CDR3, the DNA is TGTGCCAGCAGCCAAGATGTGGGCCCCCCTGAAGCTTTCTTT. Protein: CASSQDVGPPEAFF.